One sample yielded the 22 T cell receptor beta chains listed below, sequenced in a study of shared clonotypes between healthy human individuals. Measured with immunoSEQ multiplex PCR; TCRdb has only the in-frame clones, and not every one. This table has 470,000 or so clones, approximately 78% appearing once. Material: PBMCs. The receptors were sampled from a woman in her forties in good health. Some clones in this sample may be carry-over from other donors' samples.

As DNA, the CDR3 is TGTGCCAGTAGTACCCCGGGACAGGACCTTAACTATGGCTACACCTTC. Protein sequence: CASSTPGQDLNYGYTF. This chain joins TRBV19 and TRBJ1-2; 8 nucleotides line up with TRBD1. Germline loops: CDR1 LNHDA, CDR2 SQIVND (reference sequence). Trimming cost V 4 bases and J 1 base; bases outside gene matches: 8. The CDR3 totals 16 residues.

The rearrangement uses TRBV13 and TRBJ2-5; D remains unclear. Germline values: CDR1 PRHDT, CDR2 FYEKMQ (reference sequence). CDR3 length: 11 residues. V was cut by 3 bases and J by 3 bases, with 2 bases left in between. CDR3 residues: CASSLKETQYF. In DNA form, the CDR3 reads TGTGCCAGCAGCTTGAAAGAGACCCAGTACTTC.

The CDR3 coding sequence is TGTGCCAGCAGTCCCCTATACGCCGAGGGACTAGCAATTGAGACCCAGTACTTC. Translation: CASSPLYAEGLAIETQYF. The rearrangement uses TRBV27 and TRBJ2-5; 9 nucleotides line up with TRBD2. This CDR3 spans 18 amino acids. With 5 bases clipped from V and 5 bases from J, the junction kept 18 bases outside the gene matches. Germline assignment: CDR1 MNHEY and CDR2 SMNVEV (reference sequence).

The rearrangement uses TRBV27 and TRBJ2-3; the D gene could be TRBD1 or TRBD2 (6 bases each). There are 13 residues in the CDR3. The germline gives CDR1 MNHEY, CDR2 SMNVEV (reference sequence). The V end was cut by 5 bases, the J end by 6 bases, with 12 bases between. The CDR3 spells CASSHRGGDTQYF. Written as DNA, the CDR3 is TGTGCCAGCAGTCACAGAGGGGGGGATACGCAGTATTTT.

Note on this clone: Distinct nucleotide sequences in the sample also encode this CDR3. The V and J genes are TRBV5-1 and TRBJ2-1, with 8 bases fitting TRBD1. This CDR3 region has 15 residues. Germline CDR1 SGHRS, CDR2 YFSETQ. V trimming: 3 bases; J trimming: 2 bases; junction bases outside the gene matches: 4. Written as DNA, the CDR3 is TGCGCCAGCAGCTCTGGACAGGGAGCCTACAATGAGCAGTTCTTC. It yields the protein CASSSGQGAYNEQFF.

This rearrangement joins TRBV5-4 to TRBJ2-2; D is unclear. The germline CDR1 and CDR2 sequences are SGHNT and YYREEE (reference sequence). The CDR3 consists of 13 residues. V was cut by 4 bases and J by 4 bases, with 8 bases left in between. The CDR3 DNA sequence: TGTGCCAGCAGCCCTACATCCACCGGGGAGCTGTTTTTT. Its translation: CASSPTSTGELFF.

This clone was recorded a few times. The CDR3 sequence is CASSLDGPQYF. In nucleotides, the CDR3 is TGTGCCAGCAGCCTGGACGGGCCCCAGTACTTC. The chain is built from TRBV5-4 and TRBJ2-5; no definite D call. The CDR3 is 11 amino acids. CDR1 is SGHNT, CDR2 YYREEE, per germline (reference sequence). Trimming stripped 4 bases from V and 9 bases from J, with 10 bases between. Together with reference TRBV5-4 and TRBJ2-5, the CDR3 gives the full variable domain: ETGVTQSPTHLIKTRGQQVTLRCSSQSGHNTVSWYQQALGQGPQFIFQYYREEENGRGNFPPRFSGLQFPNYSSELNVNALELDDSALYLCASSLDGPQYFGPGTRLLVL.

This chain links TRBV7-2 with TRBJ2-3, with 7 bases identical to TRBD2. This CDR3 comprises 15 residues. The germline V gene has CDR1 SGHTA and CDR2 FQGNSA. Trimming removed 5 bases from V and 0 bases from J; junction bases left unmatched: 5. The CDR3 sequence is CASSQSGISTDTQYF. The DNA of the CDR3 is TGTGCCAGCAGCCAAAGCGGGATTAGCACAGATACGCAGTATTTT.

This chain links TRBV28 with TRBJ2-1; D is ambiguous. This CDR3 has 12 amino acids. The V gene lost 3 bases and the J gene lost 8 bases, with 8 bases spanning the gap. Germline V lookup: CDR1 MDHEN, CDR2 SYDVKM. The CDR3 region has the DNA TGTGCCAGCAGTTTGGTTGCTTATGAGCAGTTCTTC. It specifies CASSLVAYEQFF.

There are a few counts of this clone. CDR3 DNA: TGTGCCAGCAGCGTAGGGGGGGTAACGGACACTGAAGCTTTCTTT. Translated: CASSVGGVTDTEAFF. The chain employs TRBV9 and TRBJ1-1; TRBD1 is a possible D gene (5 bases). This CDR3 is built from 15 residues. The V end lost 0 bases, the J end lost 3 bases, and 12 bases lay between the germline ends. The V gene's germline CDR1 is SGDLS and CDR2 YYNGEE.

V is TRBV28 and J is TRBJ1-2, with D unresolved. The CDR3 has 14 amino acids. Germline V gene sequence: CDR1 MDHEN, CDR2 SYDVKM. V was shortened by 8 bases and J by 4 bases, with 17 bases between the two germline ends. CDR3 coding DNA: TGTGCCAGCGAATCGGGTCAGAGGGCCTATGGCTACACCTTC. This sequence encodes CASESGQRAYGYTF.

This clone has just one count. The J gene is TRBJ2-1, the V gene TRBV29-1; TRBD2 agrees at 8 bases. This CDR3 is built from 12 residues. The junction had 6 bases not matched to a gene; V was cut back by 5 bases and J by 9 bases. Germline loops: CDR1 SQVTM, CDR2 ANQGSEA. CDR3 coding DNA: TGCAGCGTTTTGCGGGAGGATTTTGAGCAGTTCTTC. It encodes CSVLREDFEQFF.

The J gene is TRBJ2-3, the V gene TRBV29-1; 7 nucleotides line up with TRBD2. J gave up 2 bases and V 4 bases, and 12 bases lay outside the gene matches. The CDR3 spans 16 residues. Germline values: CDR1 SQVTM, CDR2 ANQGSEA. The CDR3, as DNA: TGCAGCGTTGGATCGCCCAGCGGGGCCGCCACAGATACGCAGTATTTT. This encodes CSVGSPSGAATDTQYF.

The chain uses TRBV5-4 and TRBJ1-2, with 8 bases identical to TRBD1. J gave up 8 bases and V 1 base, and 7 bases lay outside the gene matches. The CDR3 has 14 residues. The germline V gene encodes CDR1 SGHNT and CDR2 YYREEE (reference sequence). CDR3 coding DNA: TGTGCCAGCAGCTTGAGAGGACAGGGAGCGGGCTACACCTTC. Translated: CASSLRGQGAGYTF.

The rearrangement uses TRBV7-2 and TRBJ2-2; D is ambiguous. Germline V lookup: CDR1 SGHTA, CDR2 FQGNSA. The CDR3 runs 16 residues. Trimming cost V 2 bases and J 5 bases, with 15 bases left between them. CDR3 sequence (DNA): TGTGCCAGCAGCTTAACGAGCGCCCTAGGGACCGGGGAGCTGTTTTTT. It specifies CASSLTSALGTGELFF.

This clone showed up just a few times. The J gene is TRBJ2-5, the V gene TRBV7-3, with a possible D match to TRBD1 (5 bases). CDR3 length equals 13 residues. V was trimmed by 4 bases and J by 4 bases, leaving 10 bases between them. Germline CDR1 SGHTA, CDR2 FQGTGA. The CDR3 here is CASSSRRGETQYF. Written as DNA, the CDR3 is TGTGCCAGCAGCTCCCGAAGGGGAGAGACCCAGTACTTC.

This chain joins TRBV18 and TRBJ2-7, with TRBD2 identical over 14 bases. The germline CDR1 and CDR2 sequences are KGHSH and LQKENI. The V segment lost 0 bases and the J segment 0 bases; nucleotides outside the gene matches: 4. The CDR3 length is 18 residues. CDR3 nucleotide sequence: TGTGCCAGCTCACCACCCCTGGGACTAGCGGGAGCCTCCTACGAGCAGTACTTC. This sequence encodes CASSPPLGLAGASYEQYF.

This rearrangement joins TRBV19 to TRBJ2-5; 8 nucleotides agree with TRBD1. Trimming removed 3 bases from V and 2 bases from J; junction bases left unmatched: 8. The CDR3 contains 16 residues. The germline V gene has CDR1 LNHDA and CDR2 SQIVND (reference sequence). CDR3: CASSIGGTGFQETQYF. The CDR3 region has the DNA TGTGCCAGTAGTATTGGGGGGACAGGTTTTCAAGAGACCCAGTACTTC.

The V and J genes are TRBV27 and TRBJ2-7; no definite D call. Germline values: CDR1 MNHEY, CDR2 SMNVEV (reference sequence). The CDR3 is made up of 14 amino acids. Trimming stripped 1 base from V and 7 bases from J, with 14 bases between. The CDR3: CASSLFTDAKEQYF. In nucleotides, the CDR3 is TGTGCCAGCAGTTTATTTACGGACGCTAAAGAGCAGTACTTC.

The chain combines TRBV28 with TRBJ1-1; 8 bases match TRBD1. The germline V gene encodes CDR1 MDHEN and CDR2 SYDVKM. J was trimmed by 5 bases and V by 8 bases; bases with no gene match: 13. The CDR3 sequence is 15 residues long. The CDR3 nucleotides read TGTGCCAGCGGATCAGGGGGACAGGCGGATACTGAAGCTTTCTTT. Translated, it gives CASGSGGQADTEAFF.

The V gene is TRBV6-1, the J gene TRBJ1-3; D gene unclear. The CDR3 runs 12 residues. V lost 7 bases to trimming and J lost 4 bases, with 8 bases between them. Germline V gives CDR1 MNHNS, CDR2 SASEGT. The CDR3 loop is CASITGGNTIYF. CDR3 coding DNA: TGTGCCAGCATTACCGGAGGAAACACCATATATTTT.

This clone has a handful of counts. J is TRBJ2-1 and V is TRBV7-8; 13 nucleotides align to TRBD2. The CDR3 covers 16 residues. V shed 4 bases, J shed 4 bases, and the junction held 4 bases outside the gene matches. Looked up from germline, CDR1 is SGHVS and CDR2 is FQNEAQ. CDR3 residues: CASSSGTSGEYNEQFF. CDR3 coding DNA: TGTGCCAGCAGCTCAGGGACTAGCGGGGAGTACAATGAGCAGTTCTTC.